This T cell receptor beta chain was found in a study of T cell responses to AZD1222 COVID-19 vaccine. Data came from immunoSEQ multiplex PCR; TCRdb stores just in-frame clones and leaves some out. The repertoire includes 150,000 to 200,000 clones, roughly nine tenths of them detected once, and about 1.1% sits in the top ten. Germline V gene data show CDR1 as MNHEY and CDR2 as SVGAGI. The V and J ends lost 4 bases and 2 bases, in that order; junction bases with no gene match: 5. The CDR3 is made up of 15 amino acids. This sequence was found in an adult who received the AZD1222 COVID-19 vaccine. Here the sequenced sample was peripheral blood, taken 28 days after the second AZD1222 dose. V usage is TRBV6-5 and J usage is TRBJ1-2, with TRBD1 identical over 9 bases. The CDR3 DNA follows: TGTGCCAGCAGTTCCTCGGGACAGGGAAACTATGGCTACACCTTC. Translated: CASSSSGQGNYGYTF.